This T cell receptor (beta chain) appears in the sequencing data of a study of T-cell memory formation after mild COVID-19. Notes on the study in general: CD4/CD8 balance characterized clones contracting day 15 to 85, and CD4+ skew characterized later expanders. Clones that contracted clustered mainly in CM and EM if CD4+ and in EMRA if CD8+. Whether day 37 second-wave clones are SARS-CoV-2-specific was not confirmed.

TCRdb re-derived calls from the 5' RACE reads in MiXCR, one entry per CDR3 protein. Of about 620,000 distinct CDR3 sequences in the sample, more than 15% were seen once. The V gene's germline CDR1 is SNHLY and CDR2 FYNNEI. Trimming cost V 4 bases and J 1 base, with 20 bases left between them. The CDR3 extends over 17 amino acids. This clonotype was observed a handful of times. The antigen is undetermined. The sequence was collected from an adult woman who had mild COVID-19 (a few samples of this study predate the infection). Cell type and time point are not known. This chain links TRBV2 with TRBJ2-7; perhaps TRBD2 as D (5 bases). The sample taken for sequencing was PBMCs or a T cell subset sorted from them (not recorded which). Written as DNA, the CDR3 is TGTGCCAGCAGTGGTGACCGTGCGGTGGACTCATCCTACGAGCAGTACTTC. Its protein product is CASSGDRAVDSSYEQYF.